These 11 T cell receptor beta chains were sequenced from one sample in a study of monozygotic twins with inflammatory bowel disease. From its re-call of the 5' RACE reads, TCRdb lists each CDR3 protein once, without DNA. Reported are 300,000 to 400,000 distinct CDR3 sequences; the ten largest clones contain approximately 2.4%. Sequenced: blood. Receptor source: a human donor with ulcerative colitis or Crohn's disease, or a healthy co-twin of an affected twin (not recorded which).

The V and J genes are TRBV5-1 and TRBJ1-5; with no DNA, the TCRdb D assignment of TRBD1 cannot be verified. The CDR3 sequence is 13 residues long. Germline-derived CDR1 and CDR2 are SGHRS and YFSETQ. CDR3 sequence reads: CASSFEGGPPQHF.

The J gene is TRBJ1-1, the V gene TRBV4-1; lacking DNA, the TRBD1 call made by TCRdb goes unchecked. CDR1 is MGHRA, CDR2 YSYEKL, per germline. This CDR3 has 14 residues. CDR3 loop: CASSLTGIRTEAFF.

The chain carries TRBV7-2 and TRBJ2-4; the TCRdb D gene call, TRBD2, has no DNA to confirm it. This CDR3 is built from 15 residues. Germline V gene sequence: CDR1 SGHTA, CDR2 FQGNSA. The CDR3 sequence: CASSLVSGYKNIQYF.

The chain uses TRBV2 and TRBJ2-3. From germline, CDR1 is SNHLY and CDR2 FYNNEI. The CDR3 has 14 amino acids. The CDR3 loop reads CASSEPGLRDTQYF.

The chain employs TRBV5-1 and TRBJ1-3. This CDR3 has 14 residues. Germline loops: CDR1 SGHRS, CDR2 YFSETQ. The CDR3 sequence: CASSLTSSGNTIYF.

This chain connects TRBV6-1 to TRBJ1-1. Germline V gives CDR1 MNHNS, CDR2 SASEGT. The CDR3 runs to 17 residues. CDR3 sequence reads: CASRRRLSRWMNTEAFF.

This rearrangement joins TRBV7-2 to TRBJ1-5; TCRdb's assignment of TRBD1 cannot be checked, as there is no DNA. The CDR3 runs to 14 residues. Per the germline V gene, CDR1 is SGHTA and CDR2 is FQGNSA. CDR3: CASSSRTGDQPQHF.

The chain joins TRBV5-1 to TRBJ2-7; TCRdb gives TRBD2 as the D gene, but with no DNA this cannot be confirmed. The germline CDR1 and CDR2 sequences are SGHRS and YFSETQ. The CDR3 extends over 16 amino acids. CDR3 region: CASSPSTSGGFYEQYF.

This sequence joins TRBV29-1 and TRBJ2-3; the D call from TCRdb, TRBD2, cannot be confirmed without DNA. Germline loops: CDR1 SQVTM, CDR2 ANQGSEA. This CDR3 has 14 residues. CDR3 sequence reads: CSVGLASSTDTQYF.

This chain joins TRBV21-1 and TRBJ1-1; with no DNA, the TCRdb D assignment of TRBD1 cannot be verified. TRBV21-1 is classified as a pseudogene. This CDR3 has 15 amino acids. The CDR3 region is CASSHEGTQNTEAFF.

The chain links TRBV12-3 or TRBV12-4 to TRBJ2-7; with no DNA, the TCRdb D assignment of TRBD1 cannot be verified. CDR3 length: 14 residues. CDR3 sequence reads: CASSLQQEHYEQYF.